This section outlines one T cell receptor beta chain sequence together with its context. As yet, its antigen is unknown. The study ran its PCR with 60 Vbeta and 13 Jbeta primers. Some clones are missing from TCRdb's copy, which holds only in-frame ones; the method was immunoSEQ multiplex PCR. The table has 150,000 to 200,000 clones, 85% to 90% seen once. After removal of 5 bases from V and 4 bases from J, the junction contained 11 bases not matched to a gene. Germline V CDR1 and CDR2: SGHNT, YENEEA. CDR3 size: 17 residues. This sample stems from a study of cytomegalovirus exposure and HLA in healthy donors. Across the study: Most donors, 80% to 90% of approximately 400 genotyped, fell in the Caucasian-associated ancestry cluster.

Study observations and caveats: A later analysis showed TCR association rates differing by HLA locus, peaking at DRB1 and lowest at HLA-C. CMV serostatus was the only immune exposure information that was available.

This receptor was identified in a woman younger than 35 in good health and CMV-seronegative. The chain couples TRBV11-3 to TRBJ2-1, with TRBD2 identical over 10 bases. Sequenced sample: PBMCs. CDR3 nucleotide sequence: TGTGCCAGCAGCGCGCTATCAGGACTAGCGGTATACAATGAGCAGTTCTTC. Amino acids: CASSALSGLAVYNEQFF.